These 2 T cell receptor beta chains came from one sample sequenced in a study of T cell responses to AZD1222 COVID-19 vaccine. Some clones are missing from TCRdb's copy, which holds only in-frame ones; the method was immunoSEQ multiplex PCR. Of roughly 130,000 clones in the sample, 94% are singletons; the top ten hold approximately 6.3%. The sequenced sample was peripheral blood, obtained on day 0 of AZD1222 vaccination. The origin of the receptors is an adult in good health.

The rearrangement joins TRBV6-1 to TRBJ2-2, with no clear D. This CDR3 region has 15 residues. V dropped 0 bases and J dropped 6 bases, with 11 bases sitting between them. The germline V gene has CDR1 MNHNS and CDR2 SASEGT. The CDR3 reads CASSEAGRSAGELFF. Written as DNA, the CDR3 is TGTGCCAGCAGTGAAGCCGGACGGTCGGCCGGGGAGCTGTTTTTT.

The V call is TRBV5-1, the J call TRBJ2-7, with a tentative D call TRBD2 (5 bases). CDR3 length: 12 residues. The germline V gene encodes CDR1 SGHRS and CDR2 YFSETQ. V gave up 4 bases and J gave up 3 bases, with 8 bases separating them. The CDR3 loop reads CASSHDYYEQYF. The CDR3 DNA follows: TGCGCCAGCAGCCACGACTACTACGAGCAGTACTTC.